This entry is about one T cell receptor beta chain. Its antigen remains unknown. This record comes from a study of shared clonotypes between healthy human individuals. Study-level findings and limits: Shared across several donors were around 5% of the naive CD4 clonotypes.

The repertoire was sequenced with immunoSEQ multiplex PCR; TCRdb's copy has only in-frame clones and lacks some. Of about 380,000 clones listed, about 97% are singletons. The CDR3 length is 14 residues. Trimming removed 5 bases at V and 0 bases at J, with 8 bases between. The sequenced sample consisted of memory CD8+ T cells sorted from blood. This sample's subset: CD45RO+ cells pooled with CCR7-negative TemRA cells. V is TRBV6-7 and J is TRBJ1-5; possibly TRBD1 for D (6 bases). TRBV6-7 is an ORF, with its function uncertain. The source is a young man in good health. DNA of the CDR3: TGTGCCAGCAGTCCGGGACATAGCAATCAGCCCCAGCATTTT. Translating gives CASSPGHSNQPQHF.